The clone carrying this T cell receptor (beta chain) was seen many times. The data derive from a study of low-dose radiotherapy and immunotherapy resistance in tumors. Study background: Oral administration of aspirin 300 mg daily occurred for four cycles, commencing at cycle 1 day 1.

Time point specified: before trial treatment. As their treatment, donors received nivolumab, ipilimumab, aspirin, low-dose cyclophosphamide and low-dose radiotherapy. Patients eligible had advanced solid tumors without tumor-infiltrating lymphocytes. TRAV- and TRBV-specific primers were used for first-strand cDNA, which covered alpha and beta chains. PCR amplification of the TCRs was performed with Phusion for 20 PCR cycles, and it relied on a constant-region primer together with a V-primer adapter. TCRdb used MiXCR to reprocess the reads, holding one entry per CDR3 protein. The table shows 70,000 to 90,000 distinct CDR3 sequences, with 15% to 20% occurring only once. From germline, CDR1 is SNHLY and CDR2 FYNNEI. The V and J ends lost 7 bases and 4 bases, in that order; junction bases with no gene match: 10. The CDR3 has 15 amino acids.

The sequenced sample was PBMCs, obtained before treatment. The chain combines TRBV2 with TRBJ2-1, with 7 bases fitting TRBD2. This clonotype was obtained from a male donor with prostate cancer. CDR3 protein: CASKYRGGGYNEQFF. The CDR3 nucleotides are TGTGCCAGCAAATACCGCGGCGGGGGATACAATGAGCAGTTCTTC.